The 2 T cell receptor beta chains presented below share a single source sample, sequenced in a study of T cell clonality in common variable immunodeficiency. The study, taken as a whole, reports: Common variable immunodeficiency TCR beta sequences reportedly had fewer deletions and N-nucleotide insertions.

Antigens for these TCRs are unknown. Profiled with immunoSEQ multiplex PCR; TCRdb holds only in-frame clones, not every one. There are tens of thousands of clones in the sample, none observed a single time. The material sequenced was peripheral blood mononuclear cells. The receptor source for this set is a human donor with common variable immunodeficiency.

There are many counts of this clone. The CDR3 is cut off 3 residues early in the read; its end comes from the germline J gene. This rearrangement joins TRBV18 to TRBJ1-2; TRBD1 aligns across 8 bases. V trimming: 0 bases; J trimming: 4 bases; junction bases outside the gene matches: 7. CDR1 KGHSH and CDR2 LQKENI come from the germline V gene. The CDR3 has 16 amino acids. Incomplete CDR3 DNA: TGTGCCAGCTCACCACCTATGACAGGGGTTGGCTATGGC. It translates to CASSPPMTGVGYG. The CDR3 in its entirety is CASSPPMTGVGYGYTF.

In the case of this clone: The read falls 3 residues short of the CDR3 end, and the missing part is taken from the germline J gene. The chain couples TRBV6-1 to TRBJ1-3, with TRBD1 identical over 7 bases. Germline CDR1 MNHNS, CDR2 SASEGT. Unmatched junction bases numbered 5, after V lost 3 bases and J lost 0 bases. This CDR3 has 16 residues. The CDR3 here is CASSEETGISGNTIYF. CDR3 bases read: TGTGCCAGCAGTGAGGAGACAGGGATCTCTGGAAACACC.